The T cell receptor beta chain described here comes from a study of CD8 T cells in ankylosing spondylitis. TCRdb itself ran the 5' RACE reads through MiXCR, one entry per CDR3 protein. The sample lists approximately 25,000 distinct CDR3 sequences, roughly 8.6% occurring once. Only a few counts were recorded for this clonotype. The junction had 3 bases not matched to a gene; V was cut back by 2 bases and J by 3 bases. Germline CDR1 and CDR2: MNHEY and SVGAGI. CDR3 length: 14 residues. V is TRBV6-5 and J is TRBJ2-7, with TRBD2 matching 8 bases. The clonotype comes from a male donor with ankylosing spondylitis or in good health (not recorded which). Sequences were obtained from blood. This chain's CDR3 is CASSYGREDYEQYF. CDR3 nucleotide sequence: TGTGCCAGCAGTTACGGGCGGGAGGACTACGAGCAGTACTTC.